The entry below describes one TCR beta chain. The record originates from a study of blood T cells in healthy people across ages. The use of a sample-barcoded 5' primer and a J-beta primer mix characterized a second PCR of roughly 6 to 11 cycles. A tag from a template-switch adaptor with 12 random nucleotides marked each cDNA molecule. TCRdb recomputed calls from the 5' RACE reads with MiXCR, one row per CDR3 protein. The profile shows over 1.5 million distinct CDR3 sequences, roughly 52% of them singletons. The CDR3 sequence is 15 residues long. Germline V lookup: CDR1 DFQATT, CDR2 SNEGSKA (reference sequence). V dropped 0 bases and J dropped 8 bases, with 16 bases sitting between them.

The chain is built from TRBV20-1 and TRBJ1-4, with D possibly being TRBD1 (6 bases). Sequencing was done on a sample of blood. The origin of this receptor is a woman aged 40-49 years in good health. The CDR3 loop reads CSARDRRAGEEKLFF. The DNA of the CDR3 is TGCAGTGCTAGAGATCGGCGGGCAGGGGAGGAAAAACTGTTTTTT.